The present T cell receptor (beta chain) was sequenced within a study of beta chain features in type 1 diabetes (dated by TCRdb to the late 2010s). In the study overall: No differences in mean age, gender distribution, total cell number or subset yield were found between patients and healthy donors. Across all samples, some 100,000,000 sorted cells were examined, and cell number per subset correlated strongly with RNA yield. The study compared TCRB repertoires of sorted circulating CD4+ T cell subsets between recently diagnosed type 1 diabetes patients and matched healthy donors. Naive and central memory subsets were obtained from all 28 donors, but regulatory and stem cell-like memory subsets were isolated from only 8 patients and 8 healthy donors.

The High Capacity cDNA Reverse Transcription Kit was used to reverse transcribe all of the isolated RNA, meaning that expressed TCRB transcripts were what got sequenced. Deep immunoSEQ sequencing was performed on naive, central memory and regulatory T cell samples, with an average of approximately 4 million total reads per sample. Sorted cells were lysed in RLT buffer, and RNA was extracted using DNase-treated RNeasy Micro or Mini kits according to cell number. To prevent cross-contamination, every cell subset was processed on its own, while patient and healthy donor samples were processed together. The immunoSEQ multiplex PCR was used to amplify TCRB sequences from cDNA, yielding 87-bp fragments that span the CDR3 region. Sequencing of the amplicons was done on the Illumina HiSeq platform. The study's own analysis went as follows. Synthetic template baselines were used to correct PCR bias computationally, reads within Hamming distance 2 were collapsed, and singletons that could not be merged were discarded. Reads were aligned against IMGT to assign V, D and J genes, CDR3 length and insertions or deletions at six rearrangement sites. Clonotype counts were normalized to sorted cell number within each subset before computing true diversity and Gini coefficients with the tcR R package. The overlap coefficient, calculated on TCRB nucleotide sequences, was used to measure repertoire sharing. Out-of-frame TCRB sequences from naive cells were analyzed as a proxy for the pre-selection repertoire. Sourced from immuneACCESS, this table was stored by TCRdb with only in-frame sequences that have V and J called. A share of the clones is absent; for the studies checked, an unresolved V gene accounts for under half, and the remainder has no known explanation. V and J calls and clone size are given by that table; D and trimming were obtained from the DNA. Present in this sample are roughly 300,000 clones, approximately 15% of which were seen just once. 0.017% of the sample lies in the top ten.

Each donor gave one peripheral blood draw, roughly 120 mL on average, collected into heparinised tubes. A BD FACSAria II was used to sort naive, central memory, regulatory and stem cell-like memory CD4+ T cells with a panel that included CD45RO, CCR7, CD25, CD127, CD95 and CD27. Every sorted population had a purity above 95%. Right away, PBMCs were isolated by Lymphoprep density gradient centrifugation and were stained directly, with no culture step. To minimize batch effects, samples were stained and sorted in pairs, one healthy donor with one patient per experiment. The full study reports these points: Naive, central memory and regulatory TCRB repertoires appeared to be more alike among patients than among healthy donors. Patients with type 1 diabetes made fewer insertions and deleted more nucleotides at VDJ recombination sites, implying thymic rearrangement abnormalities. A moderate but significant shortening of TCRB CDR3 length was observed in type 1 diabetes patients in all four CD4+ subsets. Because cDNA was sequenced instead of genomic DNA, highly expressing activated cells could be over-represented, though the groups showed no difference in activation or CD3 levels. PCR might favor shorter templates, but patient and control samples were amplified and corrected together, so any skew would affect both groups equally. Only small numbers of individuals were included in the HLA sub-analyses, which left unresolved whether HLA type had any influence on TCRB rearrangement.

CDR1 LNHDA and CDR2 SQIVND are derived from the germline V gene (reference sequence). The junction shows trimming of 6 bases on V and 0 bases on J, plus 11 bases between the germline ends. The CDR3 holds 14 amino acids from the cysteine to the phenylalanine. Only the CDR3 DNA stays, 42 bases, in frame from base 1. Of note for this clone: No cognate antigen has been identified for it. No base quality values were provided; no much bigger clone lies one nucleotide off.

The receptor's source is a man aged 25-45 years with type 1 diabetes. The sequencing sample was made of naive CD4+ T cells from blood. According to the study, the label for this sample's cell subset or site signals: true naive CD4+ T cells. Recombination linked TRBV19 to TRBJ2-5; no D gene can be assigned with confidence. The bases read TGTGCCAGTAGCCCTCAACTTTACCAAGAGACCCAGTACTTC. This encodes CASSPQLYQETQYF.